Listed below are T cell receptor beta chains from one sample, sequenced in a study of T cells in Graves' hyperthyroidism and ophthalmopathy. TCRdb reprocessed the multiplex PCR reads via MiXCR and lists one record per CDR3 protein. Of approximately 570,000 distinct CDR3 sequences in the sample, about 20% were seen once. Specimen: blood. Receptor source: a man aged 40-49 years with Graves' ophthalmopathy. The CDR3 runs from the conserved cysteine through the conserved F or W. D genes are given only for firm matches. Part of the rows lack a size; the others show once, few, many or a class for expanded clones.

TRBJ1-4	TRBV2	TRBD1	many	CASRGQGAGTNEKLFF	TGTGCCAGCAGGGGACAGGGGGCCGGCACTAATGAAAAACTGTTTTTT
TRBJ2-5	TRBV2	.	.	CASRAGEGETQYF	TGTGCCAGCAGAGCAGGGGAGGGGGAGACCCAGTACTTC
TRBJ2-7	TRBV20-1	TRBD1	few	CSASGRGRTYEQYF	TGCAGTGCTAGCGGCAGGGGGCGAACCTACGAGCAGTACTTC
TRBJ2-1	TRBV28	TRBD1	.	CASSAPTGNNEQFF	TGTGCCAGCAGCGCGCCGACAGGGAATAATGAGCAGTTCTTC
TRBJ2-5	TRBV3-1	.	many	CASSQDGLNQETQYF	TGTGCCAGCAGCCAAGATGGGCTTAACCAAGAGACCCAGTACTTC
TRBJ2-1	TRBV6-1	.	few	CASTHGGEQFF	TGTGCCAGCACCCACGGGGGTGAGCAGTTCTTC
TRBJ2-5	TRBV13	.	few	CASSSDTVGRTQYF	TGTGCCAGCAGCTCTGACACGGTGGGTCGGACCCAGTACTTC
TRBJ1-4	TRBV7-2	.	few	CASSLVSSNEKLFF	TGTGCCAGCAGCTTAGTGAGTAGCAATGAAAAACTGTTTTTT
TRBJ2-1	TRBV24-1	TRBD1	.	CATSDWDRVRYNEQFF	TGTGCCACCAGTGACTGGGACAGGGTCCGCTACAATGAGCAGTTCTTC
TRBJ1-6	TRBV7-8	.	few	CASSLDGRNTLLTPLHF	TGTGCCAGCAGCCTAGATGGCAGGAATACCCTTTTGACACCCCTCCACTTT
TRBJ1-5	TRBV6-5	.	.	CASSYSGSSNQPQHF	TGTGCCAGCAGTTACTCAGGCAGTAGCAATCAGCCCCAGCATTTT
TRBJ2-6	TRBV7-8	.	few	CASSLSGTWIKSGANVLTF	TGTGCCAGCAGCTTATCGGGGACGTGGATAAAGTCTGGGGCCAACGTCCTGACTTTC
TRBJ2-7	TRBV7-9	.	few	CASSLGGSDEQYF	TGTGCCAGCAGCTTAGGAGGGTCCGACGAGCAGTACTTC
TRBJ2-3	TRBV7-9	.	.	CASSQGESSTDTQYF	TGTGCCAGCAGCCAAGGGGAATCTAGCACAGATACGCAGTATTTT
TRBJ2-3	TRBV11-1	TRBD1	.	CASSPGQNTDTQYF	TGTGCCAGCAGCCCGGGACAGAACACAGATACGCAGTATTTT
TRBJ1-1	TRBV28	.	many	CASSLRSEKAEAFF	TGTGCCAGCAGTTTAAGATCCGAAAAGGCTGAAGCTTTCTTT
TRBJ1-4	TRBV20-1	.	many	CSARVGLSNEKLFF	TGCAGTGCTAGGGTGGGGCTCAGTAATGAAAAACTGTTTTTT
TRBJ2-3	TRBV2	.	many	CASSAVLSTDTQYF	TGTGCCAGCAGTGCAGTTTTGTCCACAGATACGCAGTATTTT
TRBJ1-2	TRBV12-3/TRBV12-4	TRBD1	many	CASSSDRVDSGYTF	TGTGCCAGCAGTTCGGACAGGGTGGATAGTGGCTACACCTTC
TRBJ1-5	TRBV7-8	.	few	CASSLRSGDSNQPQHF	TGTGCCAGCAGCTTGAGATCAGGGGATAGCAATCAGCCCCAGCATTTT
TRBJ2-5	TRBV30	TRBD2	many	CAWSRASGRFETQYF	TGTGCCTGGTCGAGGGCCAGCGGGAGGTTTGAGACCCAGTACTTC
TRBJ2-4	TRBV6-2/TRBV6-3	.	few	CASSYDVEGRIAKNIQYF	TGTGCCAGCAGTTACGATGTGGAGGGGCGCATAGCCAAAAACATTCAGTACTTC
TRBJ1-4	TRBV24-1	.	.	CATSDFDGGHGEKLFF	TGTGCCACCAGTGATTTCGACGGGGGGCATGGTGAAAAACTGTTTTTT
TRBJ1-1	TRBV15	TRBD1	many	CATSSHRGEDTEAFF	TGTGCCACCAGCAGTCACAGGGGGGAGGACACTGAAGCTTTCTTT
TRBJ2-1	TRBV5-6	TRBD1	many	CASSRTGGALQFF	TGTGCCAGCAGTCGGACAGGGGGCGCTTTGCAGTTCTTC
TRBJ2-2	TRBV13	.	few	CSMGSGTGELFF	TGTTCAATGGGCAGCGGCACCGGGGAGCTGTTTTTT
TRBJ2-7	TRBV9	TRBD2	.	CACRVGREADYEQYF	TGTGCCTGCAGGGTGGGGCGGGAGGCAGACTACGAGCAGTACTTC
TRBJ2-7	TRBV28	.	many	CASSSGAWGSISYEQYF	TGTGCCAGCAGTTCGGGTGCGTGGGGCTCTATCTCCTACGAGCAGTACTTC
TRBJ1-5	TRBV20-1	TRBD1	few	CSAGQGNQPQHF	TGCAGTGCTGGACAGGGCAATCAGCCCCAGCATTTT
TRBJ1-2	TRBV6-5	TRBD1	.	CASSYVTGGSGYGYTF	TGTGCCAGCAGTTACGTCACAGGGGGCTCGGGCTATGGCTACACCTTC
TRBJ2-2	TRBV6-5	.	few	CASSYTRLETGELFF	TGTGCCAGCAGTTACACCCGACTAGAAACCGGGGAGCTGTTTTTT
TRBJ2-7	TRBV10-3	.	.	CAISESDGAYEQYF	TGTGCCATCAGTGAGTCGGATGGGGCCTACGAGCAGTACTTC
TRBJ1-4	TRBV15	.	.	CATSRPILDPTNEKLFF	TGTGCCACCAGCAGGCCCATACTAGACCCAACTAATGAAAAACTGTTTTTT
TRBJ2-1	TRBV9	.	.	CASSVDVSYNEQFF	TGTGCCAGCAGCGTAGACGTCTCCTACAATGAGCAGTTCTTC
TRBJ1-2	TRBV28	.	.	CASRYTLGGPYGYTF	TGTGCCAGCAGATACACTCTCGGGGGGCCCTATGGCTACACCTTC
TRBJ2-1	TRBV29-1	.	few	CSVEVQAHNEQFF	TGCAGCGTTGAAGTACAGGCCCACAATGAGCAGTTCTTC
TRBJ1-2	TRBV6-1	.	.	CASSEWPHLYGYTF	TGTGCCAGCAGTGAGTGGCCGCACCTCTATGGCTACACCTTC
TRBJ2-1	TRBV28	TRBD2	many	CASSLAGTSPNNEQFF	TGTGCCAGCAGTTTAGCCGGGACTAGCCCCAACAATGAGCAGTTCTTC
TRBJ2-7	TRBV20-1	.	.	CSAHRGNEQYF	TGCAGCGCCCACCGGGGAAACGAGCAGTACTTC
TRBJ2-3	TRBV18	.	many	CASSPLTGNTDTQYF	TGTGCCAGCTCACCACTGACGGGGAACACAGATACGCAGTATTTT
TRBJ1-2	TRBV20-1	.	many	CSARGSGPYYGYTF	TGCAGTGCTAGGGGGAGTGGCCCTTACTATGGCTACACCTTC